The clone carrying this TCR beta chain was recorded once. Its antigen is still unknown. Sequenced by immunoSEQ multiplex PCR; TCRdb stores in-frame clones only, minus some. This sample has 95,000 to 150,000 clones, with roughly nine tenths found just once. This specimen belongs to a study of cytomegalovirus exposure and HLA in healthy donors. Study-wide points: Diagnosis of cytomegalovirus status made by the classifier reportedly showed high specificity and sensitivity.

This CDR3 region has 11 residues. CDR1 and CDR2 (germline): PRHDT, FYEKMQ (reference sequence). Trimming removed 2 bases from V and 7 bases from J, with 5 bases in between. J is TRBJ1-1 and V is TRBV13; D remains ambiguous. Sequencing was carried out using PBMCs. This TCR was sampled from a woman in her late teens or twenties in good health and CMV-seronegative. CDR3 region: CASSLSREAFF. The CDR3 coding sequence is TGTGCCAGCAGCTTATCCCGTGAAGCTTTCTTT.